This entry concerns a single T cell receptor (beta chain). These data are taken from a study of blood T cell repertoires in COVID-19. Study-level information: T cells, B-cell-depleted T cells, or PBMCs provided the cDNA or gDNA that served as material.

Original data processing: Amplification from reference gene primers served as the basis for estimated nucleated cell counts. Profiled with immunoSEQ multiplex PCR; TCRdb holds only in-frame clones, not every one. The D gene and trimming were derived from the DNA, and the V and J assignments and clone size from that table. Among roughly 190,000 clones listed, around four fifths were seen once. Trimming took 4 bases from V and 2 from J, leaving 11 bases between them. Germline V gene lookup returns CDR1 LGHDT and CDR2 YNNKEL (reference sequence). The CDR3 is 14 amino acids. This sequence joins TRBV3-1 (or the pseudogene TRBV3-2) and TRBJ1-1, with D possibly TRBD1 on 5 matching bases. Sequencing was performed on peripheral blood. The source is a woman in her thirties or forties with acute or convalescent COVID-19. This chain's CDR3 is CASSRKGANTEAFF. CDR3 nucleotide sequence: TGTGCCAGCAGCCGTAAAGGGGCAAACACTGAAGCTTTCTTT.